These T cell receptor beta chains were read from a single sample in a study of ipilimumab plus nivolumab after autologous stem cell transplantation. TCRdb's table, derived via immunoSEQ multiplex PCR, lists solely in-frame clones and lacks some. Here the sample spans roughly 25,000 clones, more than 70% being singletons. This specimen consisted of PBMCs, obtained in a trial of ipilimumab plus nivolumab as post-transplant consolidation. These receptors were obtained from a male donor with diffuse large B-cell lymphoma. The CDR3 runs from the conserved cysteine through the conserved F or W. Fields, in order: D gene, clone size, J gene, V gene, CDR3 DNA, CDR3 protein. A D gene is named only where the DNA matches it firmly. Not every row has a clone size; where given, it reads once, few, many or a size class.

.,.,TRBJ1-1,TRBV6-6,TGTGCCAGCAGATGGGGACCGAACACTGAAGCTTTCTTT,CASRWGPNTEAFF
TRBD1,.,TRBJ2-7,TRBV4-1,TGCGCCAGCGCTACCCGCTCGGTCCCGGGACAGGGATCCTACGAGCAGTACTTC,CASATRSVPGQGSYEQYF
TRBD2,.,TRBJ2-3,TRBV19,TGTGCCAGTAGTACCCCCCGGACTAGCGGGGGGAGGGATACGCAGTATTTT,CASSTPRTSGGRDTQYF
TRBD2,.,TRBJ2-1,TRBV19,TGTGCCAGTAGTATAAGAAGGGAGGGAGAGCAGTTCTTC,CASSIRREGEQFF
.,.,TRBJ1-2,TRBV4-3,TGCGCCAGCAGCCCCTCCGGGACGGAGTATGGCTACACCTTC,CASSPSGTEYGYTF
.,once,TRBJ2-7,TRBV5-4,TGTGCCAGCAGCTCGGGTGACAGTCTCCATCCCTACGAGCAGTACTTC,CASSSGDSLHPYEQYF
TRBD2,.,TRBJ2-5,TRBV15,TGTGCCACCAGCAGAGGTCGGGGGGAAGAGACCCAGTACTTC,CATSRGRGEETQYF
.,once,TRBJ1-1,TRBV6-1,TGTGCCAGCAGTGAACGGGCAGGGGTTATCGACACTGAAGCTTTCTTT,CASSERAGVIDTEAFF
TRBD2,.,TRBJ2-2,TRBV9,TGTGCCAGCAGCCCCCGGACTAGCGGGGGCTCGAACACCGGGGAGCTGTTTTTT,CASSPRTSGGSNTGELFF
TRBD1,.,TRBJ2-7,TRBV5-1,TGCGCCAGCAGCGCCACCAAGGGACAGGGGATGGGCGAGCAGTACTTC,CASSATKGQGMGEQYF
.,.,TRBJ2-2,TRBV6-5,TGTGCCAGCAGTTACTCCGGGGGCCTGAACACCGGGGAGCTGTTTTTT,CASSYSGGLNTGELFF
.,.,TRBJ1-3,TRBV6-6,TGTGCCAGCAGGTCATCCCCCGTCGGAAACACCATATATTTT,CASRSSPVGNTIYF
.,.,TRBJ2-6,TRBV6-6,TGTGCCAGCAGTCCCTTCAGGGCGGGTGGGGCCAACGTCCTGACTTTC,CASSPFRAGGANVLTF
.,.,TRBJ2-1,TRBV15,TGTGCCACCAGCCTTAGACAGAGCTCCTACAATGAGCAGTTCTTC,CATSLRQSSYNEQFF
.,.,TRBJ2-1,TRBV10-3,TGTGCCATCAGTGGTGAGAATTACAATGAGCAGTTCTTC,CAISGENYNEQFF
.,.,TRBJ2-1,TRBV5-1,TGCGCCAGCAGACCTACGGGGTTTGAGGAGCAGTTCTTC,CASRPTGFEEQFF
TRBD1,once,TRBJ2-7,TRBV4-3,TGCGCCAGCAGCCCACAGGGGGCGGGTGAGCAGTACTTC,CASSPQGAGEQYF
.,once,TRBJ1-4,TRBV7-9,TGTGCCAGCAGCTCCGCCGACGGGCAGTGGGAAAAACTGTTTTTT,CASSSADGQWEKLFF
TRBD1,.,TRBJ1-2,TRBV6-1,TGTGCCAGCAGTGATGAGGGACAGCCGAGTAACTATGGCTACACCTTC,CASSDEGQPSNYGYTF
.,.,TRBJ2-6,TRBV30,TGTGCCTGGAGTGTAGGTGACCCTGGGGCCAACGTCCTGACTTTC,CAWSVGDPGANVLTF
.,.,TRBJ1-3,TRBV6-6,TGTGCCAGCAGTTACTCGATTGACGGCTCTGGAAACACCATATATTTT,CASSYSIDGSGNTIYF
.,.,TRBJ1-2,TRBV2,TGTGCCAGCAGAGAAGGGACCACACTCTATGGCTACACCTTC,CASREGTTLYGYTF
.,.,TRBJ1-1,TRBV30,TGTGCCTGGGGGCGCAGGCCCCAGGGTGAAGCTTTCTTT,CAWGRRPQGEAFF
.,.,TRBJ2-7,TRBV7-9,TGTGCCAGCAGCTTACGAGGCGGATCCTACGAGCAGTACTTC,CASSLRGGSYEQYF
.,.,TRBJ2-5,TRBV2,TGTGCCAGCAGTGTGGAAGGCAGGGGGCGCGGGGGTCAAGAGACCCAGTACTTC,CASSVEGRGRGGQETQYF
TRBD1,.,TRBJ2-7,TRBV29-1,TGCAGCGTGTACGGACAGGGGGCGCGGTACGAGCAGTACTTC,CSVYGQGARYEQYF
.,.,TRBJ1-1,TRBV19,TGTGCCACCAGTTACCCGGGGGGCACTGAAGCTTTCTTT,CATSYPGGTEAFF
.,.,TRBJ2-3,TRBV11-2,TGTGCCAGCAGCTCTATCGATATAGCTGCAGATACGCAGTATTTT,CASSSIDIAADTQYF
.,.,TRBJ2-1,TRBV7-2,TGTGCCAGCAGCTTAGGAAGAGGCGATGAGCAGTTCTTC,CASSLGRGDEQFF
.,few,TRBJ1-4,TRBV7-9,TGTGCCAGCAGCTTTGGTGGGAATGAAAAACTGTTTTTT,CASSFGGNEKLFF
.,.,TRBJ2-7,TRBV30,TGTGCCTGGAGTGAGCCCAACTACGAGCAGTACTTC,CAWSEPNYEQYF
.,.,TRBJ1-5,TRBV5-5,TGTGCCAGCGGGCCATACAATAGCAATCAGTCCCAGCATTTT,CASGPYNSNQSQHF
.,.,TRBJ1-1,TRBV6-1,TGTGCCAGCTTTATTTCCCCCGGGGGCACTGAAGCTTTCTTT,CASFISPGGTEAFF
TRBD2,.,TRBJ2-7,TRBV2,TGTGCCAGCTCTAGCGGGGGGCTATCCTACGAGCAGTACTTC,CASSSGGLSYEQYF
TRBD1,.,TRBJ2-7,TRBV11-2,TGTGCCAGCAGCCCTGACAGGGGGGGTTTAGAGCAGTACTTC,CASSPDRGGLEQYF
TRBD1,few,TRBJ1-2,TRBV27,TGTGCCAGCAGACCTGGGACAGGACGATATGGCTACACCTTC,CASRPGTGRYGYTF
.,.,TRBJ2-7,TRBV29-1,TGCAGCGTTGGTACATACTCCTACGAGCAGTACTTC,CSVGTYSYEQYF
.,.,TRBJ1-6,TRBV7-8,TGTGCCAGCAGCTTAAAGGAGTCTAATTCACCCCTCCACTTT,CASSLKESNSPLHF
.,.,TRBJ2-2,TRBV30,TGTGCCTGGAGTGTACTGGCGGGTCCCTCCGGGGAGCTGTTTTTT,CAWSVLAGPSGELFF
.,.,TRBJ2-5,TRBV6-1,TGTGCCAGCAGCGTTGGGGCGGGGGAGACCCAGTACTTC,CASSVGAGETQYF
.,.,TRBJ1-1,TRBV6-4,TGTGCCAGCAGTTCCGACAGGCACACTGAAGCTTTCTTT,CASSSDRHTEAFF
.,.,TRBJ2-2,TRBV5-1,TGCGCCAGCAGCTTGAGGGGCCAGAACACCGGGGAGCTGTTTTTT,CASSLRGQNTGELFF